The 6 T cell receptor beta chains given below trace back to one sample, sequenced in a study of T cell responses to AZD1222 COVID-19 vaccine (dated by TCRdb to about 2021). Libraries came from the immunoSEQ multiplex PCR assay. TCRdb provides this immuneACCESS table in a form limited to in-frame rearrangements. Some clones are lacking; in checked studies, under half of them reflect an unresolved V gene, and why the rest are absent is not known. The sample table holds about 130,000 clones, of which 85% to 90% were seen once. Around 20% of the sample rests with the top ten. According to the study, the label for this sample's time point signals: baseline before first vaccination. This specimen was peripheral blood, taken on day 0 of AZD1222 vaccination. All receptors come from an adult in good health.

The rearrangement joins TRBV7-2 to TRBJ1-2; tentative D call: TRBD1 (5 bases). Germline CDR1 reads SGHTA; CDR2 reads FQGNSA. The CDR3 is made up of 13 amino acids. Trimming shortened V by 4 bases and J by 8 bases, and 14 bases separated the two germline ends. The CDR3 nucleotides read TGTGCCAGCAGCTCCGGGGGGTTCCGCGGCTACACCTTC. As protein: CASSSGGFRGYTF. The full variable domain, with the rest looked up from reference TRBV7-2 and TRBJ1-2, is GAGVSQSPSNKVTEKGKDVELRCDPISGHTALYWYRQSLGQGLEFLIYFQGNSAPDKSGLPSDRFSAERTGGSVSTLTIQRTQQEDSAVYLCASSSGGFRGYTFGSGTRLTVV.

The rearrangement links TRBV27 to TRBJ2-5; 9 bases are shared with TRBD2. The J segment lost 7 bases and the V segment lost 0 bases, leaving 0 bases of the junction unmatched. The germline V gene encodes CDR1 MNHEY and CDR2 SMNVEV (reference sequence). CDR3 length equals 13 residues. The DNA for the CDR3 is TGTGCCAGCAGTTTATCACTAGCGGGGACCCAGTACTTC. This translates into CASSLSLAGTQYF.

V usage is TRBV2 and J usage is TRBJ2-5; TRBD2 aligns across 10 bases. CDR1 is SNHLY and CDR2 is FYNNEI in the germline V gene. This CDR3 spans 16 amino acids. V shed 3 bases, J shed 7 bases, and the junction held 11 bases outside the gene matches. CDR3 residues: CASSDRSGGERGTQYF. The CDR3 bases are TGTGCCAGCAGTGATAGGAGCGGGGGGGAGAGAGGGACCCAGTACTTC.

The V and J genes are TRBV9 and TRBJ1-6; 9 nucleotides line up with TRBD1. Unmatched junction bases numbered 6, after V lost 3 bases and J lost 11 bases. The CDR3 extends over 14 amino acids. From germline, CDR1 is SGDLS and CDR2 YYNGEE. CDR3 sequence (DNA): TGTGCCAGCAGCGGGGACAGGGCCATCGCACCCCTCCACTTT. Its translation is CASSGDRAIAPLHF.

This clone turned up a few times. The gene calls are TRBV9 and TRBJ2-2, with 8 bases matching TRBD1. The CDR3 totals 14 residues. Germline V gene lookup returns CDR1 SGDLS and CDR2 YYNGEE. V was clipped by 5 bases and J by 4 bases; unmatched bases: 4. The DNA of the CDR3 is TGTGCCAGCAGAGGACAGGGAGCCACCGGGGAGCTGTTTTTT. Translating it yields CASRGQGATGELFF.

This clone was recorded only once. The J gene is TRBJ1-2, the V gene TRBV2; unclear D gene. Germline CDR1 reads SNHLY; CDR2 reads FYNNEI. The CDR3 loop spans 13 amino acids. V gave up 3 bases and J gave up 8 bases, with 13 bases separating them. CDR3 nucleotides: TGTGCCAGCAGTGATGATGAGGGTCGGGGCTACACCTTC. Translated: CASSDDEGRGYTF.